Presented here are 21 T cell receptor beta chains from one specimen sequenced in a study of hypomethylating agent response in myelodysplastic syndrome. The protocol was immunoSEQ multiplex PCR, while the TCRdb copy is restricted to in-frame clones and leaves out a portion. The table lists about 3,100 clones, roughly 77% of them singletons. The specimen comprised bone marrow, sampled before or after starting hypomethylating agent treatment for myelodysplastic syndrome (not recorded which). Receptors originate from a human donor with myelodysplastic syndrome.

The chain recombines TRBV19 with TRBJ1-2; 9 nucleotides align to TRBD1. The V segment lost 3 bases and the J segment 3 bases; nucleotides outside the gene matches: 2. CDR1 and CDR2 from the germline V gene are LNHDA and SQIVND (reference sequence). The CDR3 length is 14 residues. This CDR3 is CASSMWTGDYGYTF. The CDR3 DNA reads as TGTGCCAGTAGTATGTGGACAGGGGACTATGGCTACACCTTC.

The V call is TRBV10-3, the J call TRBJ2-5; 9 bases agree with TRBD2. The J call is doubtful: the DNA matches TRBJ2-7 better. The CDR3 contains 13 residues. Germline V gene sequence: CDR1 ENHRY, CDR2 SYGVKD. The CDR3 loop is CAIRLADAYEQYF. The CDR3 DNA is TGTGCCATCCGACTAGCGGACGCCTACGAGCAGTACTTC.

The rearrangement links TRBV5-1 to TRBJ2-3, with D possibly being TRBD2 (5 bases). V was cut by 6 bases and J by 2 bases, with 10 bases left in between. The CDR3 is 13 amino acids. Germline-derived CDR1 and CDR2 are SGHRS and YFSETQ. The CDR3: CASKSTNTDTQYF. The CDR3 DNA reads TGCGCCAGCAAGTCGACTAACACAGATACGCAGTATTTT.

This clone occurred a few times. The chain combines TRBV18 with TRBJ2-2; D perhaps matches TRBD1 (5 bases). From germline, CDR1 is KGHSH and CDR2 LQKENI. This CDR3 has 15 residues. The ends were cut back, 4 bases at V and 7 bases at J, with 16 bases in the middle. CDR3 DNA: TGTGCCAGCTCACGCCTCGGGCAGGGAAACGGGGAGCTGTTTTTT. Its protein is CASSRLGQGNGELFF.

This clone appeared a single time. This chain links TRBV10-1 with TRBJ2-1; D unclear. V lost 4 bases, J lost 8 bases, and 6 bases lay in between. The CDR3 contains 11 residues. The V gene's germline CDR1 is WNHNN and CDR2 SYGVQD (reference sequence). The CDR3: CASSVSDEQFF. Written as DNA, the CDR3 is TGCGCCAGCAGTGTCTCGGATGAGCAGTTCTTC.

This sequence joins TRBV6-6 and TRBJ2-5; D uncertain. The CDR3 extends over 12 amino acids. Germline CDR1 and CDR2: MNHNY and SVGAGI (reference sequence). The ends were cut back, 8 bases at V and 2 bases at J, with 9 bases in the middle. The CDR3 DNA follows: TGTGCCAGCCAGAATAGTCAAGAGACCCAGTACTTC. This encodes CASQNSQETQYF.

This chain joins TRBV5-1 and TRBJ1-4; 8 bases are shared with TRBD1. The CDR3 length is 15 residues. V trimming: 2 bases; J trimming: 2 bases; junction bases outside the gene matches: 2. The germline CDR1 and CDR2 sequences are SGHRS and YFSETQ. The CDR3 spells CASSFGQGTNEKLFF. The CDR3, as DNA: TGCGCCAGCAGCTTCGGACAGGGCACTAATGAAAAACTGTTTTTT.

The chain recombines TRBV5-4 with TRBJ2-3; D might be TRBD1 (6 bases). V was trimmed by 5 bases and J by 6 bases, leaving 10 bases between them. The CDR3 is made up of 12 amino acids. Germline-derived CDR1 and CDR2 are SGHNT and YYREEE (reference sequence). CDR3 sequence: CASSSTGDTQYF. The CDR3 nucleotides are TGTGCCAGCAGTTCCACAGGGGATACGCAGTATTTT.

V gene TRBV30 combines with J gene TRBJ1-5, with D maybe TRBD1 (6 bases). The CDR3 spans 14 residues. With 0 bases removed from V and 4 bases from J, the gap between germline ends came to 10 bases. Per germline, CDR1 GTSNPN and CDR2 SVGIG (reference sequence). The chain's CDR3 is CAWSVGTRNQPQHF. CDR3 bases: TGTGCCTGGAGTGTAGGGACAAGGAATCAGCCCCAGCATTTT.

V and J are TRBV6-5 and TRBJ1-2; D possibly corresponds to TRBD1 (6 bases). V lost 0 bases and J 4 bases, leaving 12 bases between the germline ends. Germline CDR1 is MNHEY and CDR2 is SVGAGI. This CDR3 has 15 amino acids. The CDR3 loop is CASSYSARTVYGYTF. In DNA, the CDR3 is TGTGCCAGCAGTTACTCGGCAAGGACAGTCTATGGCTACACCTTC.

V and J are TRBV13 and TRBJ2-1; 12 bases line up with TRBD2. V lost 2 bases and J lost 4; bases outside the gene matches: 15. The V gene's germline CDR1 is PRHDT and CDR2 FYEKMQ (reference sequence). The length of the CDR3 is 20 residues. CDR3 protein: CASSLSWASGGAGGYNEQFF. For the CDR3, the DNA is TGTGCCAGCAGCTTATCGTGGGCTAGCGGGGGGGCAGGAGGATACAATGAGCAGTTCTTC.

The table lists this clone with a count of one. This chain joins TRBV5-5 and TRBJ2-1; D is unclear. Germline V CDR1 and CDR2: SGHKS, YYEKEE (reference sequence). V lost 1 base, J lost 6 bases, and 5 bases lay in between. This CDR3 spans 12 amino acids. The CDR3 is CASSLLGNEQFF. CDR3 nucleotide sequence: TGTGCCAGCAGCTTGCTGGGCAATGAGCAGTTCTTC.

This chain uses TRBV19 with TRBJ1-2; perhaps TRBD1 as D (5 bases). The germline V gene has CDR1 LNHDA and CDR2 SQIVND (reference sequence). V was pared by 5 bases and J by 4 bases, with 11 bases between. CDR3 size: 13 residues. The CDR3 sequence is CASSGLGGYGYTF. As DNA, the CDR3 is TGTGCCAGTAGTGGGCTGGGGGGCTATGGCTACACCTTC.

The chain recombines TRBV23-1 with TRBJ2-2; TRBD2 is a possible D gene (6 bases). TRBV23-1 is an ORF; its function is uncertain. Trimming stripped 10 bases from V and 2 bases from J, with 17 bases between. CDR3 length equals 15 residues. CDR3 in amino acids: CAKLIGSLNTGELFF. The CDR3 DNA sequence: TGCGCCAAGCTAATCGGGAGCCTCAACACCGGGGAGCTGTTTTTT.

The V gene is TRBV29-1, the J gene TRBJ2-7; weak D call: TRBD2 (6 bases). V was clipped by 4 bases and J by 0 bases, with 10 bases between them. In germline, CDR1 is SQVTM, CDR2 ANQGSEA. This CDR3 is 13 amino acids long. CDR3 loop: CSVGGGNSYEQYF. CDR3 DNA sequence: TGCAGCGTTGGTGGAGGGAACTCCTACGAGCAGTACTTC.

This sequence joins TRBV2 and TRBJ2-3; 8 bases are shared with TRBD1. This CDR3 has 14 amino acids. Germline V gene lookup returns CDR1 SNHLY and CDR2 FYNNEI. J gave up 5 bases and V 5 bases, and 6 bases lay outside the gene matches. CDR3 sequence reads: CASSFRGLGDTQYF. The DNA of the CDR3 is TGTGCCAGCAGTTTCAGGGGGCTCGGAGATACGCAGTATTTT.

The table lists this clone with a few counts. The chain is built from TRBV6-5 and TRBJ1-6, with D uncertain. Trimming took 7 bases from V and 5 from J, leaving 9 bases between them. The CDR3 sequence is 13 residues long. Germline lookup yields CDR1 MNHEY and CDR2 SVGAGI. The DNA of the CDR3 is TGTGCCAGCACCCCTCAGCATAATTCACCCCTCCACTTT. Its translation: CASTPQHNSPLHF.

The chain links TRBV13 to TRBJ1-6, with 9 bases fitting TRBD1. This CDR3 is 14 amino acids long. V was clipped by 4 bases and J by 9 bases; unmatched bases: 4. Looked up from germline, CDR1 is PRHDT and CDR2 is FYEKMQ (reference sequence). The CDR3 sequence is CASSWGQGGSPLHF. The CDR3 coding sequence is TGTGCCAGCAGCTGGGGACAGGGCGGTTCACCCCTCCACTTT.

The V call is TRBV5-1, the J call TRBJ1-3, with D possibly being TRBD1 (6 bases). The CDR3 is 17 residues long. Trimming cost V 0 bases and J 0 bases, with 13 bases left between them. The germline CDR1 and CDR2 sequences are SGHRS and YFSETQ. CDR3 nucleotide sequence: TGCGCCAGCAGCTTGGAAGACAGGCTGAGCTCTGGAAACACCATATATTTT. Protein sequence: CASSLEDRLSSGNTIYF.

This chain uses TRBV5-6 with TRBJ1-1, with 8 bases fitting TRBD1. The CDR3 runs 15 residues. V was pared by 4 bases and J by 5 bases, with 10 bases of the junction left unmatched. From germline, CDR1 is SGHDT and CDR2 YYEEEE. CDR3 bases: TGTGCCAGCAGCCGGACAGGGATAACGGGAACTGAAGCTTTCTTT. Translated: CASSRTGITGTEAFF. The whole variable domain, filled in from reference TRBV5-6 and TRBJ1-1, reads DAGVTQSPTHLIKTRGQQVTLRCSPKSGHDTVSWYQQALGQGPQFIFQYYEEEERQRGNFPDRFSGHQFPNYSSELNVNALLLGDSALYLCASSRTGITGTEAFFGQGTRLTVV.

The chain employs TRBV6-5 and TRBJ2-7; TRBD1 agrees at 9 bases. CDR3 size: 15 residues. CDR1 and CDR2 (germline): MNHEY, SVGAGI. Trimming at V came to 3 bases and at J to 5 bases, leaving 8 bases not matched to a gene. The CDR3 sequence is CASSYRRTGAHEQYF. CDR3 sequence (DNA): TGTGCCAGCAGTTATCGTAGGACAGGGGCCCACGAGCAGTACTTC.